The 4 T cell receptor beta chains below come from one sample, sequenced in a study of control samples from healthy donors and cancer patients. Here immunoSEQ multiplex PCR was the method, and the copy in TCRdb shows in-frame clones only, minus some. The sample holds over 70,000 clones, roughly nine tenths seen once. What was sequenced was PBMCs. The source of these receptors is a woman in her 50s with colorectal cancer.

The rearrangement links TRBV27 to TRBJ1-1; D uncertain. V lost 2 bases and J lost 0, with 7 bases in between. CDR3 length: 14 amino acids. Germline V gene lookup returns CDR1 MNHEY and CDR2 SMNVEV (reference sequence). CDR3 nucleotide sequence: TGTGCCAGCAGTTTAGGGTACATGAACACTGAAGCTTTCTTT. It yields the protein CASSLGYMNTEAFF.

The chain recombines TRBV7-6 with TRBJ2-3; D is unclear. Trimming took 6 bases from V and 4 from J, leaving 8 bases between them. The CDR3 totals 12 residues. The germline V gene has CDR1 SGHVS and CDR2 FNYEAQ. CDR3 sequence (DNA): TGTGCCAGCAGTTCCTTCTCAGATACGCAGTATTTT. Translated, it gives CASSSFSDTQYF.

The chain combines TRBV24-1 with TRBJ2-1, with D possibly TRBD2 on 5 matching bases. From germline, CDR1 is KGHDR and CDR2 SFDVKD. V was shortened by 3 bases and J by 3 bases, with 14 bases between the two germline ends. CDR3 length: 16 amino acids. Here the CDR3 DNA reads TGTGCCACCAGTGATGGGAGCGAACCTTACTACAATGAGCAGTTCTTC. It encodes CATSDGSEPYYNEQFF.

This clone was found a few times. The chain couples TRBV2 to TRBJ1-5; D possibly corresponds to TRBD1 (6 bases). Germline CDR1 reads SNHLY; CDR2 reads FYNNEI. This CDR3 comprises 14 residues. The V and J ends lost 8 bases and 5 bases respectively, with 16 bases between them. CDR3 residues: CASSGNREDQPQHF. The CDR3 DNA reads as TGTGCCAGCTCGGGTAACAGGGAGGATCAGCCCCAGCATTTT.